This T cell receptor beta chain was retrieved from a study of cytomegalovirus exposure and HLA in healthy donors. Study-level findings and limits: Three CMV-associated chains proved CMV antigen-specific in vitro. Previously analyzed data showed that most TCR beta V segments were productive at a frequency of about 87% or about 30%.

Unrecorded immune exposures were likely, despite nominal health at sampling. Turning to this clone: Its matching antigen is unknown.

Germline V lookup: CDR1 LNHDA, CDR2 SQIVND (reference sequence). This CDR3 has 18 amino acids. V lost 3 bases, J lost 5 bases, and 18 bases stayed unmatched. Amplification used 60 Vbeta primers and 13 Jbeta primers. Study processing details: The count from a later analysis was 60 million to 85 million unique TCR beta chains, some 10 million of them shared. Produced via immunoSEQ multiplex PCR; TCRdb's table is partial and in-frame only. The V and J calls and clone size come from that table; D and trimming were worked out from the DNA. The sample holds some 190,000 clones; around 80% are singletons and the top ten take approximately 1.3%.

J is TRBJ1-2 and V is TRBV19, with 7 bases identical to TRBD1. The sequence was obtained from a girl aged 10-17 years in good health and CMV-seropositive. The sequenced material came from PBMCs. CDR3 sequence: CASSMGAGTALLSYGYTF. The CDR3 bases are TGTGCCAGTAGTATGGGCGCCGGGACAGCACTTCTAAGTTATGGCTACACCTTC.